This T cell receptor (beta chain) derives from a study of CXCR3-negative and CXCR3-positive naive CD8 T cells. Points from the study as a whole: TCR interaction strength was inferred from TRB CDR3 physicochemistry, as CD5 matched across naive subsets. Naive cells with CXCR3 showed TRB CDR3s that were more hydrophobic than those in CXCR3-negative naive cells.

Carrying UMI labels, the TRB cDNA libraries were prepared through 5' RACE. TCRdb reanalyzed the 5' RACE reads and collapses them to one entry per CDR3 protein, without DNA. This sample's table has some 130,000 distinct CDR3 sequences. CDR3 size: 15 residues. Germline-derived CDR1 and CDR2 are MGHRA and YSYEKL. Of note for this clonotype: As yet, its antigen is unknown.

This chain links TRBV4-1 with TRBJ2-7; no DNA is available, so the TRBD1 call from TCRdb remains unchecked. This clonotype originated in a human donor in good health. Some clones in this sample may be carry-over from other donors' samples. Sample: naive CXCR3+ CD8+ T cells from blood. Subset specified: CD45RO-CCR7+CD27+CD95- naive CD8+ T cells expressing CXCR3 (TNR3+). The CDR3 sequence is CASSQGPALQYEQYF.